Sequencing of this TCR beta chain was carried out in a study of blood T cell repertoires in COVID-19 (dated by TCRdb to the early 2020s). Study-wide context: Collaborator samples came from the United States, Italy and Spain and covered acute and convalescent phases of COVID-19. Sample metadata almost always included a de-identified subject ID, COVID-19 status, age in years and sex. HLA class I and class II types, where available, came from metadata supplied by the sample provider rather than from assay-based typing. The repertoires were released in a freely available public database meant as a resource for research on the immune response to SARS-CoV-2. The material from the prospective study consisted of cDNA or gDNA derived from T cells, B-cell-depleted T cells, or PBMCs. The samples were drawn from the first 160 participants of the ongoing ImmuneRACE study and from 950 to 1,500 subjects provided by 6 global collaborators. The dataset comprised deeply sampled blood TCRbeta repertoires from subjects exposed to, actively infected with, or recovered from COVID-19. What the work shows at the level of the full study, not this receptor alone: The quantity of clinical and demographic metadata differed by source and by participant and was supplied without curation.

The immunoSEQ Assay, a bias-controlled multiplex PCR, was used to amplify TCRbeta CDR3 regions from genomic DNA. The original methods were these. Nucleated cell counts per sample were estimated from amplification of reference gene primers within the assay. To quantify the absolute abundance of each unique TCRbeta CDR3 rearrangement, sequence reads were collapsed and filtered. For each sample, productive Simpson clonality was calculated as the square root of Simpson's diversity index across productive rearrangements. Sourced from immuneACCESS, this table was stored by TCRdb with only in-frame sequences that have V and J called. A share of the clones is absent; for the studies checked, an unresolved V gene accounts for under half, and the remainder has no known explanation. D and trimming come from the DNA, and the V and J calls and clone size come from that table. The sample includes around 99,000 clones, with less than 90% observed a single time. The ten largest clones add up to 18% of the sample.

Regarding this clone: Its antigen is not yet known. No base qualities exist here, and no much larger clone lies one base off it.

The collaborating institutions used their own protocols to collect whole blood in K2EDTA tubes. Collaborator samples were shipped for TCRbeta analysis as frozen whole blood, isolated PBMCs, or DNA extracted from either sample type. The specimen sequenced was peripheral blood. The sequence was obtained from a woman in her sixties or seventies with acute or convalescent COVID-19.

The CDR3 corresponds to CASSQDADSNQPQHF. The bases are TGCGCCAGCAGCCAAGATGCGGATAGCAATCAGCCCCAGCATTTT. Rearrangement joined TRBV4-3 to TRBJ1-5; no D gene is confidently identified. Taken from cysteine to phenylalanine, the CDR3 has 15 residues. Left in the record is the CDR3 DNA by itself, 45 bases read in frame from the first base. Per the germline V gene, LGHNA is the CDR1 and YSLEER is the CDR2. V is shortened by 0 bases, J by 0 bases, and the region joining them spans 6 bases.